This T cell receptor (beta chain) was retrieved from a study of cytotoxic CD8 clonotypes in ibrutinib-treated CLL (dated by TCRdb to the early 2020s). Notes on the research overall: The cohort had eleven to twelve relapsed/refractory and approximately 15 treatment-naive patients; around 17 were IGHV unmutated. Responses were partial in around 25 patients and complete in 2; after median 68 months follow-up, some 15 stayed in remission and approximately twelve progressed. Samples at response were collected after a median of roughly 13 months of treatment, with a range of roughly 6 to 36 months. Samples averaged approximately 250,000 productive templates and some 91,000 productive rearrangements. Longitudinal samples were available for about 30% of the roughly 86 trial participants. Cryopreserved peripheral blood mononuclear cells were obtained prior to treatment, at the time of response, and at either disease progression or sustained remission. Every sample from remission and from progressive disease was obtained while the patients were still on ibrutinib. The full study reports these points: Clonality rose at ibrutinib response, remained stable during sustained remission, and dropped back toward baseline at progression. Baseline clonality exceeded that of age-matched healthy donors and correlated strongly with circulating CD8+ T-cell counts. Sampling times were not matched between patients in sustained remission and patients whose disease was progressing, and lymph node repertoires were not examined. Public clonotypes were rare and either contracted or stayed stable during treatment, and the rise in clonality at ibrutinib response reflected the expansion of private clonotypes.

This clone was observed a few times. Its recognized antigen is unknown. No clone much larger than this one lies a single base away; base qualities are absent. Approximately 2 micrograms of genomic DNA were extracted from cryopreserved PBMCs for TCR beta library preparation. Longitudinal blood samples from CLL patients on ibrutinib monotherapy were analyzed using high-throughput TCR beta sequencing. The patients were enrolled in a single-center, open-label phase 2 trial of ibrutinib monotherapy. V sheds 3 bases and J sheds 1 base, leaving 13 bases between their ends. The CDR3 sequence holds 14 residues, the cysteine and phenylalanine included. This entry keeps only the CDR3 DNA: 42 bases, framed from base 1. For CDR1 and CDR2, the germline V gene lists SQVTM and ANQGSEA. Each clonotype received, on average, 10x coverage in deep resolution sequencing performed on a MiSeq, where the target depth lay between 1 in 1 million and 1 in 200,000 T cells. The immunoSEQ hsTCRB Kit was used to generate TCR beta libraries. Per the authors' processing: The data were analyzed with ImmunoSEQ Analyzer and ImmunoSEQ Data Assistant, and V, D and J gene assignments followed IMGT definitions. Clonality, which ranges from 0 to 1, was calculated as one minus the normalized Shannon entropy of productive rearrangement frequencies. Only overrepresented clonotypes making up at least 0.05% of each patient's repertoire were included in the public clonotype analysis. Some 13 age-matched healthy donor repertoires from immuneACCESS served as clonality controls. TCRdb took over this immuneACCESS table, retaining in-frame rearrangements with V and J assigned. Such tables are incomplete; in checked studies, under half of the missing clones stem from an unresolved V gene, and the remainder is unexplained. V and J calls and clone size are those listed in that table; D and trimming were worked out from the DNA. Present in this sample are approximately 340,000 clones, over 60% of which were seen just once. The ten largest clones add up to about 6.7% of the sample.

Source: PBMCs, taken after 36 months of ibrutinib treatment. The chain links TRBV29-1 with TRBJ2-7; the D gene cannot be resolved reliably. The receptor comes from a human donor with chronic lymphocytic leukemia. The CDR3 region: CSVEPAGKSYEQYF. In nucleotide form, the sequence is TGCAGCGTTGAGCCGGCAGGTAAATCCTACGAGCAGTACTTC.